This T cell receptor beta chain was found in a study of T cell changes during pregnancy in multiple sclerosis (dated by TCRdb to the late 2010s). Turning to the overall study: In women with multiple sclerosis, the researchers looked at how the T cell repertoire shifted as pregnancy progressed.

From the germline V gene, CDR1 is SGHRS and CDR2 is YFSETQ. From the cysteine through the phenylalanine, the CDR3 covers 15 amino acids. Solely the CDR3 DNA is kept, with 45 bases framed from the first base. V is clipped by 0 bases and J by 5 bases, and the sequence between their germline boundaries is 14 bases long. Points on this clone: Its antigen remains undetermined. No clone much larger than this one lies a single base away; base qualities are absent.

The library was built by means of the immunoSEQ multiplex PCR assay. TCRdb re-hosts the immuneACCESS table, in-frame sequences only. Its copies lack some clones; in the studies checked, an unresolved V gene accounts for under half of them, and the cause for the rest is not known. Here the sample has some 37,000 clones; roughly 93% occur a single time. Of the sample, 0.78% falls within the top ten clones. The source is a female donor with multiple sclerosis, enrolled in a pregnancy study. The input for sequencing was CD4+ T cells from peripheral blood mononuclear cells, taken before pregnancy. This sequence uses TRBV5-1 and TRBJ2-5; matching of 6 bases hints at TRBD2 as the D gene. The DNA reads TGCGCCAGCAGCTTGGTTGCGGGATGGGATGAGACCCAGTACTTC. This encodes CASSLVAGWDETQYF.